Each of the 26 T cell receptor beta chains below was sequenced from the same sample in a study of blood T cells in healthy people across ages. Primed by a sample-barcoded 5' primer and a J-beta primer mix, a second PCR proceeded for roughly 6 to 12 cycles. TCRdb recomputed calls from the 5' RACE reads with MiXCR, one row per CDR3 protein. The sample shows 850,000 to 1,000,000 distinct CDR3 sequences, 40% to 60% of them seen only once. The sequenced sample was blood. Receptors originate from a man aged 30 to 39 in good health.

This clonotype was detected a few times. A much larger clone is a single base away; this may be a read error. The chain joins TRBV6-6 to TRBJ2-3; D gene unclear. The CDR3 sequence is 11 residues long. Trimming took off 2 bases at V and 4 bases at J, with 1 base between the two ends. CDR1 and CDR2 from the germline V gene are MNHNY and SVGAGI (reference sequence). For the CDR3, the DNA is TGTGCCAGCAGTTACCCAGATACGCAGTATTTT. It yields the protein CASSYPDTQYF.

This clonotype was picked up a small number of times. V gene TRBV3-1 combines with J gene TRBJ1-4; D perhaps matches TRBD1 (5 bases). CDR1 and CDR2 (germline): LGHDT, YNNKEL (reference sequence). Trimming stripped 0 bases from V and 13 bases from J, with 15 bases between. This CDR3 has 14 amino acids. The DNA of the CDR3 is TGTGCCAGCAGCCAAGATAAAGTGTCCGGGGGACTGTTTTTT. It encodes CASSQDKVSGGLFF.

J is TRBJ2-7 and V is TRBV6-2 or TRBV6-3, with TRBD1 identical over 10 bases. Germline values: CDR1 MNHEY, CDR2 SVGEGT. CDR3 length: 18 amino acids. J was trimmed by 1 base and V by 4 bases; bases with no gene match: 13. The CDR3 is CASSSAPGQGSRSYEQYF. CDR3 coding DNA: TGTGCCAGCAGTTCCGCGCCGGGACAGGGGAGTCGATCCTACGAGCAGTACTTC.

This clonotype was detected a few times. The V call is TRBV27, the J call TRBJ1-5; 8 bases align to TRBD1. Trimming removed 5 bases from V and 6 bases from J; junction bases left unmatched: 6. Per germline, CDR1 MNHEY and CDR2 SMNVEV (reference sequence). This CDR3 has 14 amino acids. CDR3 coding DNA: TGTGCCAGCAGTGAGACAGGGGTTGGTCAGCCCCAGCATTTT. Its translation: CASSETGVGQPQHF.

The genes are TRBV6-1 and TRBJ2-5; 10 nucleotides line up with TRBD1. The J call is uncertain, as TRBJ2-7 better fits the DNA end. The germline gives CDR1 MNHNS, CDR2 SASEGT. This CDR3 has 15 amino acids. CDR3: CASSEGQGITYEQYF. CDR3 sequence (DNA): TGTGCCAGCAGCGAGGGACAGGGGATTACCTACGAGCAGTACTTC.

The chain uses TRBV6-4 and TRBJ2-6; weak D call: TRBD1 (5 bases). Germline lookup yields CDR1 MRHNA and CDR2 SNTAGT. V lost 3 bases to trimming and J lost 8 bases, with 11 bases between them. This CDR3 spans 14 amino acids. CDR3 DNA: TGTGCCAGCAGTGAAGGGTCAGGGTCCAACGTCCTGACTTTC. Translation gives CASSEGSGSNVLTF.

Only a few counts were recorded for this clonotype. J is TRBJ2-3 and V is TRBV12-3 or TRBV12-4, with 8 positions matching TRBD2. The trim removed 2 bases at V and 1 base at J, leaving 8 bases unmatched. This CDR3 spans 17 amino acids. The CDR3 bases are TGTGCCAGCAGTTTACGCCTAAGCGGGGGAGGCACAGATACGCAGTATTTT. It yields the protein CASSLRLSGGGTDTQYF.

This clonotype was recorded a few times. V is TRBV4-3 and J is TRBJ2-7, with D tentatively TRBD2 (5 bases). Between the trimmed V and J ends, which lost 1 base and 1 base, there was a span of 11 bases. Germline V lookup: CDR1 LGHNA, CDR2 YSLEER. CDR3 length: 15 residues. This CDR3 reads CASSQVAAESYEQYF. The CDR3 region has the DNA TGCGCCAGCAGCCAAGTAGCAGCGGAATCCTACGAGCAGTACTTC.

The chain employs TRBV5-1 and TRBJ2-3, with D possibly being TRBD2 (5 bases). Germline-derived CDR1 and CDR2 are SGHRS and YFSETQ. Trimming pared 0 bases from V and 1 base from J, leaving 9 bases between. CDR3 length: 15 amino acids. The CDR3 region is CASSLVAIGTDTQYF. CDR3 DNA sequence: TGCGCCAGCAGCTTGGTAGCGATAGGCACAGATACGCAGTATTTT.

This clonotype has just a few counts. The rearrangement links TRBV20-1 to TRBJ2-1; 10 bases are shared with TRBD2. The CDR3 spans 15 residues. V shed 4 bases and J 2 bases; nucleotides not matched to a gene: 5. Germline V gene data show CDR1 as DFQATT and CDR2 as SNEGSKA (reference sequence). Written as DNA, the CDR3 is TGCAGTGCTATTAGCGGGGGGACCCCCTACAATGAGCAGTTCTTC. This sequence encodes CSAISGGTPYNEQFF.

The chain joins TRBV6-5 to TRBJ2-1; a weak D match, TRBD2 (5 bases). This CDR3 is built from 16 residues. The V gene's germline CDR1 is MNHEY and CDR2 SVGAGI. Trimming removed 7 bases from V and 1 base from J, with 17 bases in between. As DNA, the CDR3 is TGTGCCAGCAAATCCGGACTGGCCGGATCCTACAATGAGCAGTTCTTC. This translates into CASKSGLAGSYNEQFF.

This clonotype was observed a few times. The chain recombines TRBV29-1 with TRBJ1-2; D not certain. This CDR3 region has 10 residues. Trimming pared 4 bases from V and 8 bases from J, leaving 8 bases between. In germline, CDR1 is SQVTM, CDR2 ANQGSEA. CDR3 nucleotide sequence: TGCAGCGTTGGAATAGAAGGCTACACCTTC. It translates to CSVGIEGYTF.

This clonotype has only a few counts. The J gene is TRBJ2-3, the V gene TRBV25-1, with D tentatively TRBD1 (6 bases). This CDR3 contains 13 residues. Germline assignment: CDR1 MGHDK and CDR2 SYGVNS. Deletions cut 4 bases from V and 4 bases from J, with 9 bases between. The chain's CDR3 is CASSGAGADTQYF. Here the CDR3 DNA reads TGTGCCAGCAGTGGGGCAGGGGCAGATACGCAGTATTTT.

This clonotype was counted only a few times. The chain employs TRBV7-2 and TRBJ2-7; 7 nucleotides align to TRBD2. The length of the CDR3 is 17 residues. Losses at the gene ends were 1 base for V and 1 base for J; bases not matched to a gene: 10. Germline V gene lookup returns CDR1 SGHTA and CDR2 FQGNSA. The CDR3: CASSLELGGGASYEQYF. In nucleotides, the CDR3 is TGTGCCAGCAGCTTAGAATTGGGCGGGGGAGCATCCTACGAGCAGTACTTC.

This rearrangement joins TRBV12-3 or TRBV12-4 to TRBJ2-2, with a tentative D call TRBD1 (7 bases). The CDR3 has 16 amino acids. With 8 bases removed from V and 5 bases from J, the gap between germline ends came to 21 bases. In DNA, the CDR3 is TGTGCCAGCCAAGCCAACAGGGGAGGTGGGACCGGGGAGCTGTTTTTT. This sequence encodes CASQANRGGGTGELFF.

The chain uses TRBV27 and TRBJ2-5, with 13 bases identical to TRBD2. This CDR3 spans 16 amino acids. J lost 1 base, V lost 5 bases, and 4 bases had no gene match. The germline CDR1 and CDR2 sequences are MNHEY and SMNVEV (reference sequence). The CDR3 is CASSRTSGGFQETQYF. In DNA form, the CDR3 reads TGTGCCAGCAGTAGGACTAGCGGGGGTTTCCAAGAGACCCAGTACTTC.

This clonotype has ten or more counts. This chain links TRBV7-9 with TRBJ2-6; no clear D gene. The CDR3 is made up of 13 amino acids. CDR1 is SEHNR and CDR2 is FQNEAQ in the germline V gene (reference sequence). The V end lost 7 bases, the J end lost 0 bases, and 4 bases lay between the germline ends. DNA of the CDR3: TGTGCCAGCATCAGCTCTGGGGCCAACGTCCTGACTTTC. Translation: CASISSGANVLTF.

The rearrangement joins TRBV15 to TRBJ1-1; TRBD1 might be the D (6 bases). Looked up from germline, CDR1 is LNHNV and CDR2 is YYDKDF (reference sequence). With 1 base removed from V and 3 bases from J, the gap between germline ends came to 15 bases. CDR3 length: 16 residues. The CDR3 is CATSRGVQGRDTEAFF. Written as DNA, the CDR3 is TGTGCCACCAGCAGAGGGGTACAGGGACGTGACACTGAAGCTTTCTTT.

The rearrangement uses TRBV9 and TRBJ2-5, with D tentatively TRBD1 (5 bases). The germline CDR1 and CDR2 sequences are SGDLS and YYNGEE. CDR3 length equals 14 residues. Trimming removed 4 bases at V and 8 bases at J, with 18 bases between. The CDR3 protein is CASSPATEKGTQYF. For the CDR3, the DNA is TGTGCCAGCAGCCCCGCGACAGAAAAGGGAACCCAGTACTTC.

This clonotype was detected only a few times. The J gene is TRBJ2-3, the V gene TRBV10-3, with D perhaps matching TRBD2 (6 bases). CDR1 and CDR2 from the germline V gene are ENHRY and SYGVKD. Trimming pared 2 bases from V and 6 bases from J, leaving 15 bases between. CDR3 length equals 15 residues. The CDR3 nucleotides are TGTGCCATCAGTGAGGGCGGGACTCTCTTGGATACGCAGTATTTT. This sequence encodes CAISEGGTLLDTQYF.

This CDR3 is CASSTRDRYEQYF. CDR3 nucleotide sequence: TGTGCCAGCAGCACTAGGGACAGGTACGAGCAGTACTTC. The chain carries TRBV7-2 and TRBJ2-5; TRBD1 matches at 8 bases. Near its end, the DNA agrees better with TRBJ2-7, so the J call may be wrong. Germline V gene sequence: CDR1 SGHTA, CDR2 FQGNSA. The CDR3 extends over 13 amino acids.

The chain recombines TRBV6-5 with TRBJ2-5; the match to TRBD2 covers 7 bases. Germline V gene data show CDR1 as MNHEY and CDR2 as SVGAGI. After removal of 4 bases from V and 7 bases from J, the junction contained 9 bases not matched to a gene. This CDR3 is 14 amino acids long. CDR3 residues: CASSSGGGWGTQYF. CDR3 bases: TGTGCCAGCAGTTCGGGGGGAGGATGGGGGACCCAGTACTTC.

The rearrangement uses TRBV29-1 and TRBJ1-1, with D possibly TRBD1 on 5 matching bases. Germline loops: CDR1 SQVTM, CDR2 ANQGSEA. The V gene lost 5 bases and the J gene lost 2 bases, with 9 bases spanning the gap. The CDR3 has 12 residues. The CDR3 DNA follows: TGCAGCGTTACGACAGTAAACACTGAAGCTTTCTTT. It yields the protein CSVTTVNTEAFF.

This chain joins TRBV5-1 and TRBJ1-1, with 11 bases aligning to TRBD1. The CDR3 runs 15 residues. Trimming at V came to 4 bases and at J to 5 bases, leaving 7 bases not matched to a gene. Looked up from germline, CDR1 is SGHRS and CDR2 is YFSETQ. CDR3 in amino acids: CASSGPDRGQTEAFF. In nucleotides, the CDR3 is TGCGCCAGCAGCGGGCCGGACAGGGGGCAAACTGAAGCTTTCTTT. The full variable domain, in which reference TRBV5-1 and TRBJ1-1 provide the parts outside the CDR3, is KAGVTQTPRYLIKTRGQQVTLSCSPISGHRSVSWYQQTPGQGLQFLFEYFSETQRNKGNFPGRFSGRQFSNSRSEMNVSTLELGDSALYLCASSGPDRGQTEAFFGQGTRLTVV.

This clonotype has just a few counts. The chain is built from TRBV11-1 and TRBJ2-3; TRBD1 matches at 8 bases. This CDR3 region has 15 residues. From germline, CDR1 is SGHAT and CDR2 FQDESV (reference sequence). With 5 bases clipped from V and 5 bases from J, the junction kept 9 bases outside the gene matches. CDR3 sequence (DNA): TGTGCCAGCAGCCCCCAACGTGGACAGGGAGATACGCAGTATTTT. Its protein is CASSPQRGQGDTQYF.

As DNA, the CDR3 is TGCAGCGTTGTCCGGTCAGGGCAGAACACTGAAGCTTTCTTT. Translated, it gives CSVVRSGQNTEAFF. The chain combines TRBV29-1 with TRBJ1-1; D is possibly TRBD1 (5 bases). Trimming left V 4 bases short and J 1 base short, with 13 bases between. Germline CDR1 is SQVTM and CDR2 is ANQGSEA. The CDR3 contains 14 residues.